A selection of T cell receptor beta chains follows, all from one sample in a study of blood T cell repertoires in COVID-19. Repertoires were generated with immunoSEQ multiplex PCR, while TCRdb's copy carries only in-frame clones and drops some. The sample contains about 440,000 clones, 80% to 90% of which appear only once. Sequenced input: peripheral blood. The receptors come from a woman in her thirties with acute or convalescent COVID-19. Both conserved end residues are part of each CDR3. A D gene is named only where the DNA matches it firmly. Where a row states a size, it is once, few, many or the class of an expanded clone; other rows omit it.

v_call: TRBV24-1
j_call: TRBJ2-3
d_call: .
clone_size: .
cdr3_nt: TGTGCCACCAGTGATTCTCAGGAGGGGGGGGTCACAGATACGCAGTATTTT
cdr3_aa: CATSDSQEGGVTDTQYF

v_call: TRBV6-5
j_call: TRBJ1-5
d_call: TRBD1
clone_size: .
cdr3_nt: TGTGCCAGCAGACAAGGACAGGGGCCCAATCAGCCCCAGCATTTT
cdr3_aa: CASRQGQGPNQPQHF

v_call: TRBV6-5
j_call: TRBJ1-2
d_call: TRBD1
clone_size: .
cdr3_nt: TGTGCCAGCAGGTCGACAGGGGGGGCCTATGGCTACACCTTC
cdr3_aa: CASRSTGGAYGYTF

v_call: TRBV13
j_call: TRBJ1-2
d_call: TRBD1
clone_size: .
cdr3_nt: TGTGCCAGCAGCTCTTCCTCGGACAGGGACTATGGCTACACCTTC
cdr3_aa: CASSSSSDRDYGYTF

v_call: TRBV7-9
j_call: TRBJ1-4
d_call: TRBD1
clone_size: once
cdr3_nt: TGTGCCAGCAGCCCCCCGGACAGGTTGACTAATGAAAAACTGTTTTTT
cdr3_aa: CASSPPDRLTNEKLFF

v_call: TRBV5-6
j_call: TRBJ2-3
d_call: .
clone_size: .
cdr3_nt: TGTGCCAGCAGCCCCCAGTTCACAGATACGCAGTATTTT
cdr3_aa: CASSPQFTDTQYF

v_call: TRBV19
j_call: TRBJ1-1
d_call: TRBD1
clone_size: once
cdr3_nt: TGTGCCAGTAGCCGGACAGGGGCGAACACTGAAGCTTTCTTT
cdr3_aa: CASSRTGANTEAFF

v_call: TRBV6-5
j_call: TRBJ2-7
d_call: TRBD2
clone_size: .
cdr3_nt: TGTGCCAGCCACTTAAAAGCGGGGGGCTACGAGCAGTACTTC
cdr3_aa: CASHLKAGGYEQYF

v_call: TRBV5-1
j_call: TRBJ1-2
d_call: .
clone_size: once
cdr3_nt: TGCGCCAGCAGCCTAAACTTAAACTATGGCTACACCTTC
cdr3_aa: CASSLNLNYGYTF

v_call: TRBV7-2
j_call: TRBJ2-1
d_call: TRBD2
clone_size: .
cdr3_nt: TGTGCCAGCAGCTTAGTGGGCGGGGGCAATGAGCAGTTCTTC
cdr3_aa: CASSLVGGGNEQFF

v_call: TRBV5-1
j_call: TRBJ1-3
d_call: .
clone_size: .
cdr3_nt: TGCGCCAGCAGCCCAGACAACTTTGGAAACACCATATATTTT
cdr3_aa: CASSPDNFGNTIYF

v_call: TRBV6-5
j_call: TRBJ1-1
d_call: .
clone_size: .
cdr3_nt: TGTGCCAGCGACAGGACAAACACTGAAGCTTTCTTT
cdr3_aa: CASDRTNTEAFF

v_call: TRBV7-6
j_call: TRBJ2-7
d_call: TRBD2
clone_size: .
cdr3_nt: TGTGCCAGCAGCTCAGAGGTGGGGGGGAGCTACGAGCAGTACTTC
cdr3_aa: CASSSEVGGSYEQYF

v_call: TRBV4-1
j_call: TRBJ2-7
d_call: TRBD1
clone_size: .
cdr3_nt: TGCGCCAGCAGCGCAACAGGACAGGCCTACGAGCAGTACTTC
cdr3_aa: CASSATGQAYEQYF

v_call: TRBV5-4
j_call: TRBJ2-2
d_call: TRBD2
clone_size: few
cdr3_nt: TGTGCCAGCAGCCCCGGACTAGCGGGGGGGCGCACCGGGGAGCTGTTTTTT
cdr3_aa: CASSPGLAGGRTGELFF

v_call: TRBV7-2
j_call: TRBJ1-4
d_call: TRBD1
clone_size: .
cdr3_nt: TGTGCCAGCAGTCTACAACCGACAGGGACGAATGAAAAACTGTTTTTT
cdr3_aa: CASSLQPTGTNEKLFF

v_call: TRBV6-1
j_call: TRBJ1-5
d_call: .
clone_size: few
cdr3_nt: TGTGCCAGCAGTGAAAGTCCCACGGGAATTTATAGCAATCAGCCCCAGCATTTT
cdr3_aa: CASSESPTGIYSNQPQHF

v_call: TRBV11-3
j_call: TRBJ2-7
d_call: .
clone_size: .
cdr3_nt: TGTGCCAGCAGCTCCCGGGACACCTACGAGCAGTACTTC
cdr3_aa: CASSSRDTYEQYF

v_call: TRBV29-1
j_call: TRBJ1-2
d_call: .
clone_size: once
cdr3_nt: TGCAGCGTTGAAGATCAATATAGGGGGGGATCAGGCACCTTC
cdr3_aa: CSVEDQYRGGSGTF

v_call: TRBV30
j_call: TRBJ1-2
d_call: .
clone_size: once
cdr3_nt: TGTGCCTGGAGTCCCTCTTCAGGGGGCTACACCTTC
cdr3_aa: CAWSPSSGGYTF

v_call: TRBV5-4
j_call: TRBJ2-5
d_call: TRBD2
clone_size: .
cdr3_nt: TGTGCCAGCAGCTTAAGCGGGGGGGCTGGAGAGACCCAGTACTTC
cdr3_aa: CASSLSGGAGETQYF

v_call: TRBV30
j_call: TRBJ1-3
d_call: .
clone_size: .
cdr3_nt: TGTGCCTGGAGTATACGGGCTGGAAACACCATATATTTT
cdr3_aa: CAWSIRAGNTIYF

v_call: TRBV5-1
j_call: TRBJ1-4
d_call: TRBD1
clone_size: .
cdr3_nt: TGCGCCAGCAGCTTGGGACAGGGTGGCGAAAAACTGTTTTTT
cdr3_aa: CASSLGQGGEKLFF

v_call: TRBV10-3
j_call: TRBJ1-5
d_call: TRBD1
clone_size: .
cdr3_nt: TGTGCCATCGGGGACAGGGATAATCAGCCCCAGCATTTT
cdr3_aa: CAIGDRDNQPQHF

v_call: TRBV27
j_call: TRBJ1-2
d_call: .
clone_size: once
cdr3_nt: TGTGCCAGCAGTTTGGGGCAGGGCTATGGCTACACCTTC
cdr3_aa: CASSLGQGYGYTF

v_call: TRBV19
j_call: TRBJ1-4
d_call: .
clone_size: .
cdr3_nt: TGTGCCAGTAGTATCCGACGGGCGGGGACTGAAAAACTGTTTTTT
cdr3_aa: CASSIRRAGTEKLFF

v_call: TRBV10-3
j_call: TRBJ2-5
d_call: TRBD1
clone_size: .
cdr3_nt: TGTGCCATCAGTGGGACAGGAGAAGAGACCCAGTACTTC
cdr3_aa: CAISGTGEETQYF

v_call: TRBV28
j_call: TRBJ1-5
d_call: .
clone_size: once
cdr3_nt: TGTGCCAGCAGTTTAAGCAGGGCTCGCAATCAGCCCCAGCATTTT
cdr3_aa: CASSLSRARNQPQHF

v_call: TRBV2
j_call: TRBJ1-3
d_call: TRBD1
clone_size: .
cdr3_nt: TGTGCCAGCCTAAAGGGGACAGGGGCTGGAAACACCATATATTTT
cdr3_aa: CASLKGTGAGNTIYF

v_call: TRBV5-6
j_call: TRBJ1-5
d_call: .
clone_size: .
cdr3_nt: TGTGCCAGCAGCTACGCAGCATTACAGGGTAATCAGCCCCAGCATTTT
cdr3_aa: CASSYAALQGNQPQHF

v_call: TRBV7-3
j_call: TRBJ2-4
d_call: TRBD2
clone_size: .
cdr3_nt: TGTGCCAGCAGCCAGGGACTAGCGGGGCGGCTCGACATTCAGTACTTC
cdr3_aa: CASSQGLAGRLDIQYF

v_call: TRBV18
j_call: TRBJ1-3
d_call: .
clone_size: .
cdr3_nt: TGTGCCAGCTCGCGACAACAGCAACTGGGTAACACCATATATTTT
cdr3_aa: CASSRQQQLGNTIYF

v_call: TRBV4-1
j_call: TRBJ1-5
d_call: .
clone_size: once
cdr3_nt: TGCGCCAGCAGCCAAGACGGGGGGGCAGGGAATCAGCCCCAGCATTTT
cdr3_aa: CASSQDGGAGNQPQHF

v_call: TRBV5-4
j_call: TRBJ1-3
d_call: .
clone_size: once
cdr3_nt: TGTGCCAGCAGCTTGGGAGGGTTCGGAAACACCATATATTTT
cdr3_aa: CASSLGGFGNTIYF

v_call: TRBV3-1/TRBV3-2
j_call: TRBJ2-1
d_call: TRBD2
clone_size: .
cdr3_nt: TGTGCCAGCAGCCAAGATCCCCTTACCATCGCGGGGGGGGGCTACAATGAGCAGTTCTTC
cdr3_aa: CASSQDPLTIAGGGYNEQFF

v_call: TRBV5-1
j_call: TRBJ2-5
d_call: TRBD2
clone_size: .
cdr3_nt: TGCGCCAGCAGCACTAGCGGTCCCGGGGGGACCCAGTACTTC
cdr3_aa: CASSTSGPGGTQYF

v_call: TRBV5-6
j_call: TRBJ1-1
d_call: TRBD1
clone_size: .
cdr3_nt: TGTGCCAGCAGCCTGGGGCAGGGGGAGGTGAACACTGAAGCTTTCTTT
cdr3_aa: CASSLGQGEVNTEAFF

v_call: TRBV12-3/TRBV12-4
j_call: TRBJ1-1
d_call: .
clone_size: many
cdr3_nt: TGTGCCAGCAGGATGACAGGTAGAGCTTTCTTT
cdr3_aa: CASRMTGRAFF

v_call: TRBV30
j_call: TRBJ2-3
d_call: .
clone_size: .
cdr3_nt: TGTGCCTGGAGCGGCGTCGCAGGGGTGGTAGCAGATACGCAGTATTTT
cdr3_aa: CAWSGVAGVVADTQYF

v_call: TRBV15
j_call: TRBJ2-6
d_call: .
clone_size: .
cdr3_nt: TGTGCCACCAGCCCTTGGGCGGGACAGTTTGCTTCTGGGGCCAACGTCCTGACTTTC
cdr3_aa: CATSPWAGQFASGANVLTF

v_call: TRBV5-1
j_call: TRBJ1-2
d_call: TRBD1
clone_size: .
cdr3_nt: TGCGCCAGCAGCTTGGGCCCTGGACAGGGGCATGGCTACACCTTC
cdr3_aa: CASSLGPGQGHGYTF

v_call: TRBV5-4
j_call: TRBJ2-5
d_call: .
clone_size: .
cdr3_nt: TGTGCCAGCAGCCGCGGACAGAACCAAGAGACCCAGTACTTC
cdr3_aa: CASSRGQNQETQYF

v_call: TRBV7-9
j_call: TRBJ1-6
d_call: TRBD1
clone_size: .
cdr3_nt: TGTGCCAGCAGCCACCGGACAGGGAATAATTCACCCCTCCACTTT
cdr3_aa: CASSHRTGNNSPLHF

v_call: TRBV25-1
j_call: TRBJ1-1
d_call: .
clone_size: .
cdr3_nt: TGTGCCAGCATCGTGAAGGTGAGGGCTGAGAACACTGAAGCTTTCTTT
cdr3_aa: CASIVKVRAENTEAFF

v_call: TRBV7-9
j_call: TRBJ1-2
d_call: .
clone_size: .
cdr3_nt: TGTGCCAGCAGCTTAATGGGAGATTCTGAGCGCTACACCTTC
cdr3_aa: CASSLMGDSERYTF

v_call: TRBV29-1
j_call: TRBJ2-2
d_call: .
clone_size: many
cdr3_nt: TGCAGCGTGTTCGCGAACACCGGGGAGCTGTTTTTT
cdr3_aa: CSVFANTGELFF